The 5 T cell receptor beta chains listed next were all sequenced from one sample in a study of OX40 agonist ivuxolimab in advanced cancers. Generated by immunoSEQ multiplex PCR, the TCRdb table keeps only in-frame clones and is missing some. The sample carries 65,000 to 75,000 clones, about 91% recorded once. The sample in question was CD4+ or CD8+ T cells sorted from blood, obtained in a trial of the OX40 agonist ivuxolimab. These receptor sequences come from an adult with an advanced solid tumor such as melanoma, head and neck, liver or kidney cancer.

The rearrangement joins TRBV4-1 to TRBJ2-5; a possible D gene is TRBD1 (5 bases). Germline CDR1 MGHRA, CDR2 YSYEKL. CDR3 length: 14 amino acids. Trimming took 2 bases from V and 1 from J, leaving 8 bases between them. CDR3 bases: TGCGCCAGCAGCCAAACACAGGCCCAAGAGACCCAGTACTTC. This encodes CASSQTQAQETQYF.

This chain connects TRBV28 to TRBJ2-5; the match to TRBD2 covers 10 bases. Germline CDR1 MDHEN, CDR2 SYDVKM. This CDR3 has 12 residues. This CDR3 reads CGTSGYQETQYF. DNA of the CDR3: TGTGGGACTAGCGGATACCAAGAGACCCAGTACTTC.

The chain has TRBV9 and TRBJ1-2; maybe TRBD1 (5 bases). The germline gives CDR1 SGDLS, CDR2 YYNGEE. With 0 bases removed from V and 4 bases from J, the gap between germline ends came to 10 bases. The CDR3 runs to 14 residues. CDR3 DNA: TGTGCCAGCAGCGTAGGACAGAAACCCTATGGCTACACCTTC. Protein product: CASSVGQKPYGYTF. The whole variable domain, filled in from reference TRBV9 and TRBJ1-2, reads DSGVTQTPKHLITATGQRVTLRCSPRSGDLSVYWYQQSLDQGLQFLIQYYNGEERAKGNILERFSAQQFPDLHSELNLSSLELGDSALYFCASSVGQKPYGYTFGSGTRLTVV.

This chain uses TRBV19 with TRBJ1-2; D remains ambiguous. The V gene's germline CDR1 is LNHDA and CDR2 SQIVND (reference sequence). V was trimmed by 6 bases and J by 2 bases, leaving 7 bases between them. The CDR3 contains 12 residues. CDR3 sequence: CASRVSNYGYTF. As DNA, the CDR3 is TGTGCCAGTAGAGTCTCCAACTATGGCTACACCTTC.

The chain recombines TRBV27 with TRBJ2-7, with D perhaps TRBD1 or TRBD2 (5 bases each). This CDR3 region has 13 residues. The V end was cut by 10 bases, the J end by 2 bases, with 15 bases between. Germline V gene lookup returns CDR1 MNHEY and CDR2 SMNVEV (reference sequence). For the CDR3, the DNA is TGTGCCACCAGGGCCCGGGGACCCTACGAGCAGTACTTC. Translation gives CATRARGPYEQYF.